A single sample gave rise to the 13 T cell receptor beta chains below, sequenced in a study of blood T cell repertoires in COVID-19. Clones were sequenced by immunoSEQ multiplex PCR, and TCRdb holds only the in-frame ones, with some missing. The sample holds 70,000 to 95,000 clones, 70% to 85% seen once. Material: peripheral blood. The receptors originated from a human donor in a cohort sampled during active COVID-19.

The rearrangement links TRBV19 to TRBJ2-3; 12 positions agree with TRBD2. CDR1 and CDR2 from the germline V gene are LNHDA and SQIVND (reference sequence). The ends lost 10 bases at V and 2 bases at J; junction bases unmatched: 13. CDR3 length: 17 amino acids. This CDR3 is CATGGRTSGAITDTQYF. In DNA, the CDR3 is TGTGCCACCGGAGGCAGGACTAGCGGGGCCATCACAGATACGCAGTATTTT.

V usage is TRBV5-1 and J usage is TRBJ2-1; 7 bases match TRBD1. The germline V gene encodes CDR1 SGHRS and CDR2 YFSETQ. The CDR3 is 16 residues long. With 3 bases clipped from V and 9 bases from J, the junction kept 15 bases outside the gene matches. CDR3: CASSSGQTFGTSEQFF. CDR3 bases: TGCGCCAGCAGCTCGGGACAGACGTTCGGGACGAGTGAGCAGTTCTTC.

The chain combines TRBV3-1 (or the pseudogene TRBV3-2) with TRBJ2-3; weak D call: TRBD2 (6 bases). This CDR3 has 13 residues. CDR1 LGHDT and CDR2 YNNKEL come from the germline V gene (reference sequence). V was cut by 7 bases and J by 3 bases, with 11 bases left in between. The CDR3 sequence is CASKFLATDTQYF. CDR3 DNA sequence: TGTGCCAGCAAATTTCTAGCGACAGATACGCAGTATTTT.

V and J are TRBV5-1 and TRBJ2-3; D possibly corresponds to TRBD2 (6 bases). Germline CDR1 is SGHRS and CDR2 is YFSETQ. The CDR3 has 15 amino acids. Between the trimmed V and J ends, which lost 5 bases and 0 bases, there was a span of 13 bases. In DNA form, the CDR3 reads TGCGCCAGCAGACTCGAGGCGGGGAGCACAGATACGCAGTATTTT. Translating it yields CASRLEAGSTDTQYF.

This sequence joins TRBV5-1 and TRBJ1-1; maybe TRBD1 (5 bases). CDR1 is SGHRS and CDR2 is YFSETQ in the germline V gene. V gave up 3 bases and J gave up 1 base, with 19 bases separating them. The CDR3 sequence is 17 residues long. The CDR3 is CASSSAGRSTPNTEAFF. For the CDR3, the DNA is TGCGCCAGCAGCTCGGCAGGGCGCAGCACTCCGAACACTGAAGCTTTCTTT.

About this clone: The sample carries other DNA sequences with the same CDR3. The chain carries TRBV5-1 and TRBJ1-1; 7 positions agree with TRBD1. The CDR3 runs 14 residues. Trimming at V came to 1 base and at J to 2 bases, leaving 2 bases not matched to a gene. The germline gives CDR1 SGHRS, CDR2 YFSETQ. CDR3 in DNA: TGCGCCAGCAGCTTGCCAGGGGGAAACACTGAAGCTTTCTTT. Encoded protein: CASSLPGGNTEAFF.

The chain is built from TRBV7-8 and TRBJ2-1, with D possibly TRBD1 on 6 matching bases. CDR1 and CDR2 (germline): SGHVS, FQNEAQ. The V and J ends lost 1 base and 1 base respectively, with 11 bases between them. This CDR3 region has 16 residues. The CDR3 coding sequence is TGTGCCAGCAGCTTAGGCGGACAGATGTCCTACAATGAGCAGTTCTTC. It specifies CASSLGGQMSYNEQFF.

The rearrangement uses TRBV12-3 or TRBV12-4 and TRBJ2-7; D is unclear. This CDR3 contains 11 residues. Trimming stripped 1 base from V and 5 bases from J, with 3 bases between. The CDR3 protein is CASSLDNEQYF. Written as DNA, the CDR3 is TGTGCCAGCAGTTTAGACAACGAGCAGTACTTC.

CDR3 in amino acids: CSVSRQGGLAKNIQYF. The CDR3 DNA reads TGCAGCGTTTCCCGACAGGGGGGGCTAGCCAAAAACATTCAGTACTTC. J is TRBJ2-4 and V is TRBV29-1, with 9 bases matching TRBD1. The CDR3 has 16 residues. Germline V gives CDR1 SQVTM, CDR2 ANQGSEA. Germline trimming cut 5 bases from V and 0 bases from J; bases unmatched to any gene: 8.

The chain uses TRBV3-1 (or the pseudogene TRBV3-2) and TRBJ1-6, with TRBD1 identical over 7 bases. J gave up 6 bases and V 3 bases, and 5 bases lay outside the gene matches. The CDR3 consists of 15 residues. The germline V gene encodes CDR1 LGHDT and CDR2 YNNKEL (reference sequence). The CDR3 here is CASSHSTGSNSPLHF. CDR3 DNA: TGTGCCAGCAGCCATTCGACAGGGTCTAATTCACCCCTCCACTTT.

The CDR3 loop is CASSSGLAGVYEQYF. The CDR3 coding sequence is TGTGCCAGCAGCTCCGGACTAGCGGGGGTTTACGAGCAGTACTTC. This chain joins TRBV7-3 and TRBJ2-7, with TRBD2 identical over 13 bases. Germline CDR1 and CDR2: SGHTA and FQGTGA. This CDR3 contains 15 residues. Germline trimming cut 4 bases from V and 4 bases from J; bases unmatched to any gene: 4.

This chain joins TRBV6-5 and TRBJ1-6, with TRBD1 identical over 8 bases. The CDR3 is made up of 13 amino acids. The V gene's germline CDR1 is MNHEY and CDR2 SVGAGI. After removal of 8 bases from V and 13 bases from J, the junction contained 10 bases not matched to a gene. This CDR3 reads CASGATGAKPLHF. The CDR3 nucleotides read TGTGCCAGCGGGGCGACAGGGGCAAAGCCCCTCCACTTT.

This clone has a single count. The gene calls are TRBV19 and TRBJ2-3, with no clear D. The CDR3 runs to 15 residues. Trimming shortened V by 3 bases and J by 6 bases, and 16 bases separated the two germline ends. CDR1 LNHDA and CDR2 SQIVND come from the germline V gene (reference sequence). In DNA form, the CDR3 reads TGTGCCAGTAGTATTGGTGCAGGCTTCTCGGATACGCAGTATTTT. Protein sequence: CASSIGAGFSDTQYF. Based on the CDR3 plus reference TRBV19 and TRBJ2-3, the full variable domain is DGGITQSPKYLFRKEGQNVTLSCEQNLNHDAMYWYRQDPGQGLRLIYYSQIVNDFQKGDIAEGYSVSREKKESFPLTVTSAQKNPTAFYLCASSIGAGFSDTQYFGPGTRLTVL.